This record covers a single T cell receptor beta chain. This entry is derived from a study of blood T cell repertoires in COVID-19. Study in general: From the United States, Italy and Spain came samples of acute and convalescent COVID-19.

The CDR3 is made up of 14 amino acids. Trimming cost V 3 bases and J 5 bases; bases outside gene matches: 4. The germline gives CDR1 KGHSH, CDR2 LQKENI. Using immunoSEQ multiplex PCR, the repertoire was profiled, and TCRdb retains in-frame clones only, with some absent. Counted here are approximately 67,000 clones, around 90% occurring once; the ten biggest clones make up approximately 4.8%. The rearrangement links TRBV18 to TRBJ2-5, with TRBD1 matching over 9 bases. Specimen: peripheral blood. This TCR came from a woman in her sixties with active COVID-19. DNA of the CDR3: TGTGCCAGCTCACCGGGACAGGGCATGGAGACCCAGTACTTC. Amino acids: CASSPGQGMETQYF.